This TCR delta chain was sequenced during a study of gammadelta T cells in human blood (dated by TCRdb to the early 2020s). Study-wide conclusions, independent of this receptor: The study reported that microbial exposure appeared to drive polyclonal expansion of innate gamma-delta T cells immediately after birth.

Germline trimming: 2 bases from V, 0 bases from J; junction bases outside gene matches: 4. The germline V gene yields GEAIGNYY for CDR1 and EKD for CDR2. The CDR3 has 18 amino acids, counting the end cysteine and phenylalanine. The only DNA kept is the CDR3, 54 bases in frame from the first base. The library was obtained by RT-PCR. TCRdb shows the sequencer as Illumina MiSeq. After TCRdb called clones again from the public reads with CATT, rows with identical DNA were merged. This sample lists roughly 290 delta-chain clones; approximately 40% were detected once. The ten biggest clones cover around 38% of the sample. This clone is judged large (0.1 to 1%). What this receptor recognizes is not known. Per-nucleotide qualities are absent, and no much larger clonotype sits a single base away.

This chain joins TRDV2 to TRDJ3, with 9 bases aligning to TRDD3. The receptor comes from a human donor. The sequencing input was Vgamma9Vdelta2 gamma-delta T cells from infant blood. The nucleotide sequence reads TGTGCCTGTGACATACTGGGGGACGGCTCCTGGGACACCCGACAGATGTTTTTC. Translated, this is CACDILGDGSWDTRQMFF.